The 12 T cell receptor beta chains reported below all come from one sample, sequenced in a study of blood T cell repertoires in COVID-19. Method: immunoSEQ multiplex PCR; TCRdb's copy keeps in-frame clones and lacks some. The sample includes about 340,000 clones, roughly 90% of them seen just once. Specimen: peripheral blood. These receptors originate from a woman aged 55-69 years with COVID-19, enrolled during active disease.

The chain employs TRBV9 and TRBJ2-2, with 10 bases identical to TRBD2. The V gene end was trimmed by 2 bases and the J gene end by 6 bases; junction bases not matched to a gene: 10. Germline lookup yields CDR1 SGDLS and CDR2 YYNGEE. The CDR3 has 17 residues. CDR3 protein: CASSVSSGGATSGELFF. In DNA form, the CDR3 reads TGTGCCAGCAGCGTTTCGAGCGGGGGGGCGACTTCCGGGGAGCTGTTTTTT. The full variable domain, in which reference TRBV9 and TRBJ2-2 provide the parts outside the CDR3, is DSGVTQTPKHLITATGQRVTLRCSPRSGDLSVYWYQQSLDQGLQFLIQYYNGEERAKGNILERFSAQQFPDLHSELNLSSLELGDSALYFCASSVSSGGATSGELFFGEGSRLTVL.

The rearrangement uses TRBV6-2 or TRBV6-3 and TRBJ1-1; 7 bases map to TRBD1. The CDR3 consists of 16 residues. The V gene end was trimmed by 6 bases and the J gene end by 3 bases; junction bases not matched to a gene: 13. In germline, CDR1 is MNHEY, CDR2 SVGEGT. CDR3 nucleotides: TGTGCCAGCAGCCCACTCACCAGGGGGTGGGACACTGAAGCTTTCTTT. Its translation is CASSPLTRGWDTEAFF.

V and J are TRBV4-2 and TRBJ2-7; a possible D gene is TRBD2 (6 bases). The CDR3 length is 15 residues. Trimming took off 1 base at V and 2 bases at J, with 12 bases between the two ends. Germline V gives CDR1 LGHNA, CDR2 YNFKEQ. CDR3 nucleotide sequence: TGTGCCAGCAGCCAAGGTGGGACTCGAGCCTACGAGCAGTACTTC. The encoded protein is CASSQGGTRAYEQYF.

This clone was seen more than once but under ten times. The rearrangement joins TRBV11-2 to TRBJ1-6; no definite D call. The germline V gene encodes CDR1 SGHAT and CDR2 FQNNGV. This CDR3 spans 14 amino acids. The V gene lost 4 bases and the J gene lost 0 bases, with 4 bases spanning the gap. In DNA form, the CDR3 reads TGTGCCAGCAGCTCGAGCTCCTATAATTCACCCCTCCACTTT. Protein: CASSSSSYNSPLHF. Combining the CDR3 with reference TRBV11-2 and TRBJ1-6 gives the whole variable domain EAGVAQSPRYKIIEKRQSVAFWCNPISGHATLYWYQQILGQGPKLLIQFQNNGVVDDSQLPKDRFSAERLKGVDSTLKIQPAKLEDSAVYLCASSSSSYNSPLHFGNGTRLTVT.

This rearrangement joins TRBV3-1 (or the pseudogene TRBV3-2) to TRBJ1-2; the D gene is possibly TRBD1 (5 bases). Deletions cut 1 base from V and 8 bases from J, with 23 bases between. The CDR3 contains 17 residues. CDR1 and CDR2 from the germline V gene are LGHDT and YNNKEL (reference sequence). The CDR3 region has the DNA TGTGCCAGCAGCCAAGGCTTTATTGGGGCTACCACCGGCGGCTACACCTTC. Translation gives CASSQGFIGATTGGYTF.

A single count supports this clone. J is TRBJ1-1 and V is TRBV25-1; a possible D gene is TRBD1 (6 bases). Germline V lookup: CDR1 MGHDK, CDR2 SYGVNS. CDR3 length equals 15 residues. V was clipped by 4 bases and J by 4 bases, with 16 bases between them. CDR3 residues: CASSGSWGLGTEAFF. The CDR3 DNA follows: TGTGCCAGCAGTGGGTCTTGGGGGCTTGGCACTGAAGCTTTCTTT.

This clone was picked up one time. The V gene is TRBV2, the J gene TRBJ2-3, with 8 bases aligning to TRBD1. In germline, CDR1 is SNHLY, CDR2 FYNNEI. The CDR3 has 14 residues. The trim removed 6 bases at V and 4 bases at J, leaving 6 bases unmatched. This CDR3 reads CASRTGQGPDTQYF. The CDR3 bases are TGTGCCAGCAGAACTGGACAGGGCCCAGATACGCAGTATTTT.

This chain connects TRBV19 to TRBJ2-3; D gene uncertain. The CDR3 totals 12 residues. The V gene's germline CDR1 is LNHDA and CDR2 SQIVND (reference sequence). The V gene lost 10 bases and the J gene lost 6 bases, with 14 bases spanning the gap. The CDR3: CATSPGWDTQYF. The CDR3 region has the DNA TGTGCCACCTCTCCCGGTTGGGATACGCAGTATTTT.

This sequence joins TRBV11-3 and TRBJ2-3; 7 bases are shared with TRBD1. CDR3 length equals 13 residues. V was pared by 5 bases and J by 4 bases, with 3 bases of the junction left unmatched. The germline CDR1 and CDR2 sequences are SGHNT and YENEEA. The CDR3 coding sequence is TGTGCCAGCAGCGTAGGGGGCGCAGATACGCAGTATTTT. This sequence encodes CASSVGGADTQYF.

The rearrangement joins TRBV25-1 to TRBJ1-4; D perhaps matches TRBD1 (5 bases). CDR1 is MGHDK, CDR2 SYGVNS, per germline. The length of the CDR3 is 15 residues. V lost 2 bases and J lost 3, with 10 bases in between. This CDR3 reads CASSEHGAANEKLFF. DNA of the CDR3: TGTGCCAGCAGTGAACATGGGGCTGCTAATGAAAAACTGTTTTTT.

The J gene is TRBJ1-2, the V gene TRBV7-2, with TRBD1 identical over 10 bases. The CDR3 extends over 15 amino acids. V gave up 1 base and J gave up 8 bases; unmatched junction bases: 7. The germline V gene encodes CDR1 SGHTA and CDR2 FQGNSA. CDR3 amino acids: CASSLDQGTGVGYTF. Written as DNA, the CDR3 is TGTGCCAGCAGCTTAGATCAAGGGACAGGGGTAGGCTACACCTTC.

This clone has only one observation. The genes are TRBV18 and TRBJ1-2, with D perhaps TRBD1 (5 bases). The V end was cut by 1 base, the J end by 3 bases, with 12 bases between. Germline V CDR1 and CDR2: KGHSH, LQKENI. This CDR3 is built from 15 residues. CDR3 region: CASSPRVTVDYGYTF. The DNA of the CDR3 is TGTGCCAGCTCACCACGTGTGACAGTAGACTATGGCTACACCTTC. Filled out from reference TRBV18 and TRBJ1-2, the complete variable domain reads NAGVMQNPRHLVRRRGQEARLRCSPMKGHSHVYWYRQLPEEGLKFMVYLQKENIIDESGMPKERFSAEFPKEGPSILRIQQVVRGDSAAYFCASSPRVTVDYGYTFGSGTRLTVV.